The subject of this entry is one T cell receptor beta chain. These data originate in a study of blood T cell repertoires in COVID-19. Sequencing was performed with immunoSEQ multiplex PCR; in TCRdb, only in-frame clones are kept and a portion is missing. The sample carries fewer than 250,000 clones, roughly 83% recorded once. Trimming shortened V by 4 bases and J by 3 bases, and 7 bases separated the two germline ends. Germline V CDR1 and CDR2: MNHEY, SVGAGI. The CDR3 extends over 13 amino acids. The origin of this receptor is a woman in her 70s with active or convalescent COVID-19. This chain connects TRBV6-5 to TRBJ2-1, with D possibly being TRBD1 (6 bases). Sequencing input: peripheral blood. The CDR3 protein is CASSSDSYNEQFF. For the CDR3, the DNA is TGTGCCAGCAGTTCGGACAGCTACAATGAGCAGTTCTTC.